The TCR beta chain under discussion was sequenced for a study of blood T cell repertoires in COVID-19. As processed by the authors: How many nucleated cells were present was estimated from reference gene primer amplification. Assay used: immunoSEQ multiplex PCR; TCRdb lists only in-frame clones, some missing. For V, J and clone size, that table is used; D and trimming come from the DNA. The table shows fewer than 200,000 clones, with approximately 83% occurring only once. CDR1 is SQVTM and CDR2 is ANQGSEA in the germline V gene. The CDR3 loop spans 13 amino acids. Unmatched junction bases numbered 5, after V lost 6 bases and J lost 1 base.

Material: peripheral blood. The receptor was isolated from a man between 65 and 85 years old with active or convalescent COVID-19. The gene calls are TRBV29-1 and TRBJ2-7, with 8 nucleotides matching TRBD1. The CDR3 nucleotides are TGCAGCGTGCGAGGACAGGGTTCCTACGAGCAGTACTTC. It yields the protein CSVRGQGSYEQYF.